This entry lists 16 T cell receptor beta chains sequenced from one sample in a study of blood T cell repertoires in COVID-19. Assay: immunoSEQ multiplex PCR; the TCRdb copy retains only in-frame clones and omits some. The sample has 300,000 to 450,000 clones, about 87% seen once. Sequenced: peripheral blood. Receptor source: a woman aged 55-69 years with COVID-19, enrolled during active disease.

This chain's CDR3 is CASSPTPGGQGSNQPQHF. The CDR3 DNA is TGTGCCAGCTCACCAACGCCGGGAGGACAGGGTAGTAATCAGCCCCAGCATTTT. The genes are TRBV18 and TRBJ1-5; 8 bases match TRBD1. CDR1 and CDR2 from the germline V gene are KGHSH and LQKENI. This CDR3 has 18 residues. Trimming at V came to 2 bases and at J to 4 bases, leaving 13 bases not matched to a gene.

This clone was observed a single time. The chain has TRBV7-9 and TRBJ2-1, with D unresolved. The CDR3 runs 13 residues. V was trimmed by 1 base and J by 7 bases, leaving 8 bases between them. CDR1 and CDR2 (germline): SEHNR, FQNEAQ (reference sequence). The CDR3 nucleotides are TGTGCCAGCAGCTTAGTGAGCCGAAATGAGCAGTTCTTC. Its translation: CASSLVSRNEQFF.

The CDR3 sequence: CATARPGDAGQYF. The CDR3 coding sequence is TGTGCCACAGCGAGACCAGGGGATGCGGGGCAGTACTTC. V and J are TRBV25-1 and TRBJ2-7; a possible D gene is TRBD1 (6 bases). From germline, CDR1 is MGHDK and CDR2 SYGVNS. The V gene lost 10 bases and the J gene lost 9 bases, with 22 bases spanning the gap. The CDR3 loop spans 13 amino acids.

The rearrangement uses TRBV19 and TRBJ1-1; no definite D call. The V gene's germline CDR1 is LNHDA and CDR2 SQIVND (reference sequence). V dropped 3 bases and J dropped 2 bases, with 10 bases sitting between them. The CDR3 has 14 amino acids. The CDR3 loop is CASSMVPGNTEAFF. DNA of the CDR3: TGTGCCAGTAGTATGGTCCCGGGAAACACTGAAGCTTTCTTT.

The chain is built from TRBV11-2 and TRBJ1-2; D gene uncertain. V dropped 0 bases and J dropped 7 bases, with 15 bases sitting between them. The CDR3 length is 15 residues. Germline CDR1 reads SGHAT; CDR2 reads FQNNGV. The CDR3 sequence is CASSLDQPSEGGYTF. The CDR3 nucleotides read TGTGCCAGCAGCTTAGATCAACCCTCAGAGGGTGGCTACACCTTC.

J is TRBJ1-4 and V is TRBV24-1, with 10 bases fitting TRBD1. J was trimmed by 8 bases and V by 9 bases; bases with no gene match: 8. Germline V gene lookup returns CDR1 KGHDR and CDR2 SFDVKD. CDR3 length: 14 residues. CDR3 protein: CATGVGQGEEKLFF. DNA of the CDR3: TGTGCCACCGGGGTCGGACAGGGGGAAGAAAAACTGTTTTTT.

This clone turned up a few times. The chain links TRBV19 to TRBJ2-5; 9 positions match TRBD2. This CDR3 spans 17 amino acids. CDR1 and CDR2 (germline): LNHDA, SQIVND (reference sequence). The V gene end was trimmed by 0 bases and the J gene end by 5 bases; junction bases not matched to a gene: 10. The CDR3 DNA reads TGTGCCAGTAGTATAGATGCGGCGGGGGGGGCCGGGGAGACCCAGTACTTC. It translates to CASSIDAAGGAGETQYF.

This clone was observed a handful of times. Other DNA sequences within the sample encode an identical CDR3. The chain recombines TRBV6-5 with TRBJ2-7, with 9 positions matching TRBD1. Germline V gene sequence: CDR1 MNHEY, CDR2 SVGAGI. The CDR3 loop spans 14 amino acids. Losses at the gene ends were 2 bases for V and 5 bases for J; bases not matched to a gene: 4. CDR3 protein: CASSYGGQGDEQYF. CDR3 coding DNA: TGTGCCAGCAGTTACGGGGGACAGGGCGACGAGCAGTACTTC.

The gene calls are TRBV18 and TRBJ2-4; D might be TRBD2 (6 bases). CDR1 and CDR2 from the germline V gene are KGHSH and LQKENI. The CDR3 covers 15 residues. V was clipped by 0 bases and J by 6 bases, with 12 bases between them. CDR3 loop: CASSPPVRRGNIQYF. The CDR3 DNA reads TGTGCCAGCTCACCACCGGTGCGGAGGGGAAACATTCAGTACTTC.

The chain employs TRBV5-6 and TRBJ1-2; D is unclear. This CDR3 has 13 residues. Germline lookup yields CDR1 SGHDT and CDR2 YYEEEE. The V and J ends lost 4 bases and 5 bases respectively, with 12 bases between them. The CDR3, as DNA: TGTGCCAGCAGCCTGGGAGGGTTTTATGGCTACACCTTC. Protein: CASSLGGFYGYTF.

J is TRBJ1-2 and V is TRBV9; D is perhaps TRBD1 (5 bases). Germline loops: CDR1 SGDLS, CDR2 YYNGEE. V dropped 2 bases and J dropped 0 bases, with 14 bases sitting between them. The CDR3 loop spans 16 amino acids. CDR3 amino acids: CASSVGRAGTNYGYTF. As DNA, the CDR3 is TGTGCCAGCAGCGTCGGCAGGGCAGGTACTAACTATGGCTACACCTTC.

This rearrangement joins TRBV9 to TRBJ1-6, with 8 bases identical to TRBD1. CDR3 length equals 15 residues. Germline V gene data show CDR1 as SGDLS and CDR2 as YYNGEE. Trimming removed 0 bases from V and 11 bases from J; junction bases left unmatched: 7. Here the CDR3 reads CASSVVAQGAAPLHF. The CDR3 DNA follows: TGTGCCAGCAGCGTAGTGGCGCAGGGGGCGGCACCCCTCCACTTT. Full variable domain (remainder filled in from reference TRBV9 and TRBJ1-6): DSGVTQTPKHLITATGQRVTLRCSPRSGDLSVYWYQQSLDQGLQFLIQYYNGEERAKGNILERFSAQQFPDLHSELNLSSLELGDSALYFCASSVVAQGAAPLHFGNGTRLTVT.

V usage is TRBV19 and J usage is TRBJ1-4, with D perhaps TRBD1 (5 bases). The germline gives CDR1 LNHDA, CDR2 SQIVND (reference sequence). This CDR3 comprises 15 residues. The ends were cut back, 5 bases at V and 8 bases at J, with 18 bases in the middle. The CDR3 loop is CASSFSSGKGEKLFF. The CDR3 nucleotides read TGTGCCAGTAGTTTTTCCTCAGGGAAGGGGGAAAAACTGTTTTTT.

The CDR3 DNA is TGCGCCAGCAGCTTGGGTGGGACAGGGAGGTCACCCCTCCACTTT. It is translated as CASSLGGTGRSPLHF. The gene calls are TRBV5-1 and TRBJ1-6; 9 nucleotides align to TRBD1. The CDR3 spans 15 residues. After removal of 0 bases from V and 10 bases from J, the junction contained 5 bases not matched to a gene. Germline V gene data show CDR1 as SGHRS and CDR2 as YFSETQ.

The rearrangement uses TRBV18 and TRBJ1-1; D gene unclear. The CDR3 is made up of 15 amino acids. The V end lost 0 bases, the J end lost 7 bases, and 15 bases lay between the germline ends. The V gene's germline CDR1 is KGHSH and CDR2 LQKENI. The CDR3 protein is CASSPPDTDFIEAFF. CDR3 nucleotides: TGTGCCAGCTCACCACCCGATACAGATTTTATTGAAGCTTTCTTT. The variable domain in full, completed from reference TRBV18 and TRBJ1-1, reads NAGVMQNPRHLVRRRGQEARLRCSPMKGHSHVYWYRQLPEEGLKFMVYLQKENIIDESGMPKERFSAEFPKEGPSILRIQQVVRGDSAAYFCASSPPDTDFIEAFFGQGTRLTVV.

The chain links TRBV19 to TRBJ1-6; 9 positions match TRBD1. The CDR3 covers 14 residues. The germline V gene encodes CDR1 LNHDA and CDR2 SQIVND (reference sequence). With V trimmed by 6 bases and J by 7 bases, 4 bases remained unmatched. CDR3 bases: TGTGCCAGTAGACGACAGGGGGAAAATTCACCCCTCCACTTT. This translates into CASRRQGENSPLHF.